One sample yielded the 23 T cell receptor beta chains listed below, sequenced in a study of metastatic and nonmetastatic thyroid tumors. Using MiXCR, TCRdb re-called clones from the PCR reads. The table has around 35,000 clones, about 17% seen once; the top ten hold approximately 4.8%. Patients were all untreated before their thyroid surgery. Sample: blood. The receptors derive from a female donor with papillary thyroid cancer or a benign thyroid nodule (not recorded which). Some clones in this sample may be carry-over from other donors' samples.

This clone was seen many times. Written as DNA, the CDR3 is TGTGCCACCAGCAGAGATCGACTAGCGGGAAGGGAGCAGTTCTTC. Protein product: CATSRDRLAGREQFF. The chain carries TRBV15 and TRBJ2-1, with TRBD2 identical over 11 bases. Germline V gene sequence: CDR1 LNHNV, CDR2 YYDKDF (reference sequence). The CDR3 loop spans 15 amino acids. Trimming cost V 0 bases and J 10 bases; bases outside gene matches: 5.

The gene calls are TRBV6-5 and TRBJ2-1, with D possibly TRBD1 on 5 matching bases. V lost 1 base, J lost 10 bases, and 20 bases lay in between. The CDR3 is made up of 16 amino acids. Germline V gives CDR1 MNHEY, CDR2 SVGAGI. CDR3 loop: CASSYFQGGISKEQFF. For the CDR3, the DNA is TGTGCCAGCAGTTACTTCCAGGGTGGTATCTCCAAGGAGCAGTTCTTC.

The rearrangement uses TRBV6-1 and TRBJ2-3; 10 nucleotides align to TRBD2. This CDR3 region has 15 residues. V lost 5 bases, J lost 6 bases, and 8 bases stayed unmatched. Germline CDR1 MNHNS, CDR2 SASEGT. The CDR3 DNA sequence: TGTGCCAGCAGTACAAGCGGGAGGGAGGGGGATACGCAGTATTTT. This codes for CASSTSGREGDTQYF.

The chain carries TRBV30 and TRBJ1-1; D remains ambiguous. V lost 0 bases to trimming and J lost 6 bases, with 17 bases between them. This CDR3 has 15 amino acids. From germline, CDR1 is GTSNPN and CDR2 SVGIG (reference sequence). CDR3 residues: CAWSVPDSTKPEAFF. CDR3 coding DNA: TGTGCCTGGAGTGTCCCCGACTCGACTAAACCTGAAGCTTTCTTT.

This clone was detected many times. In DNA form, the CDR3 reads TGCGCCAGCAGCCCTACCCGGACTAGCACGTACGAGCAGTACTTC. This codes for CASSPTRTSTYEQYF. The chain is built from TRBV4-1 and TRBJ2-7; TRBD2 matches at 8 bases. V lost 4 bases to trimming and J lost 4 bases; unmatched junction nucleotides: 9. Germline V CDR1 and CDR2: MGHRA, YSYEKL. CDR3 size: 15 residues.

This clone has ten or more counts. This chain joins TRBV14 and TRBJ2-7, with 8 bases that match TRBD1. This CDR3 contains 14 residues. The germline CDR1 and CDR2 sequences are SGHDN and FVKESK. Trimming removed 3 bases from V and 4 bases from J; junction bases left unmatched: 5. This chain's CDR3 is CASSQDRVGYEQYF. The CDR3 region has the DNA TGTGCCAGCAGCCAGGACAGGGTCGGGTACGAGCAGTACTTC. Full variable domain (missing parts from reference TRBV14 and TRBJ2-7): EAGVTQFPSHSVIEKGQTVTLRCDPISGHDNLYWYRRVMGKEIKFLLHFVKESKQDESGMPNNRFLAERTGGTYSTLKVQPAELEDSGVYFCASSQDRVGYEQYFGPGTRLTVT.

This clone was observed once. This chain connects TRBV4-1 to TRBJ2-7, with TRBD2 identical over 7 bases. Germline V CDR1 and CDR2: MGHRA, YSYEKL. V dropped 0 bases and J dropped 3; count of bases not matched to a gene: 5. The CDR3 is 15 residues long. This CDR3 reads CASSQEPSGLYEQYF. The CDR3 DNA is TGCGCCAGCAGCCAAGAACCTAGCGGTCTCTACGAGCAGTACTTC.

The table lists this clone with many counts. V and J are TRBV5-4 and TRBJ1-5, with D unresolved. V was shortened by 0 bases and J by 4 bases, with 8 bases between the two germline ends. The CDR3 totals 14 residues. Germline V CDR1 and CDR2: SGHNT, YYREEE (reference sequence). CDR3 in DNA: TGTGCCAGCAGCTTGGGAGGGCCGAATCAGCCCCAGCATTTT. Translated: CASSLGGPNQPQHF.

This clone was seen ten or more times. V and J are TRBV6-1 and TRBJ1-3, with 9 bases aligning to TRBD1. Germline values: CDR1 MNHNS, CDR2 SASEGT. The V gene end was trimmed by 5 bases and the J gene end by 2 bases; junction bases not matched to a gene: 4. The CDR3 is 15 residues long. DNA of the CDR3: TGTGCCAGCAGTTTGAACAGGGGGCCTGGAAACACCATATATTTT. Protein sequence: CASSLNRGPGNTIYF.

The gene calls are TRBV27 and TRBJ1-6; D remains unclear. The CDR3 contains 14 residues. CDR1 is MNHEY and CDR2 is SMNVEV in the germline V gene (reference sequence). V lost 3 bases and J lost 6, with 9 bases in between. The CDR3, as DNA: TGTGCCAGCAGTTTGATGGGAGGTAATTCACCCCTCCACTTT. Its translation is CASSLMGGNSPLHF.

The DNA for the CDR3 is TGCAGTGCTAGTGACCTAGCTGGCTACGAGCAGTACTTC. This codes for CSASDLAGYEQYF. The chain employs TRBV20-1 and TRBJ2-7; weak D call: TRBD2 (5 bases). The V gene's germline CDR1 is DFQATT and CDR2 SNEGSKA (reference sequence). This CDR3 contains 13 residues. The V gene lost 3 bases and the J gene lost 3 bases, with 12 bases spanning the gap.

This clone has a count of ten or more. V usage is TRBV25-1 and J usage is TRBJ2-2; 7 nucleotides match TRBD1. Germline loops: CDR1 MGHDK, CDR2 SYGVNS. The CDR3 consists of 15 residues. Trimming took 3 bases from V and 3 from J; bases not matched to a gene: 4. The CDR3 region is CASSDQGVDTGELFF. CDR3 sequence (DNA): TGTGCCAGCAGTGACCAGGGGGTGGACACCGGGGAGCTGTTTTTT.

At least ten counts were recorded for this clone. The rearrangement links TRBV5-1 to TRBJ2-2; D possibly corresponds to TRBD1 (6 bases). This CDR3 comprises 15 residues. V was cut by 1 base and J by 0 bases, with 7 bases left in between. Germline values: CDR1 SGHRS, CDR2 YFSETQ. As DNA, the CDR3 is TGCGCCAGCAGCTTGTGGGGGCCGAACACCGGGGAGCTGTTTTTT. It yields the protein CASSLWGPNTGELFF.

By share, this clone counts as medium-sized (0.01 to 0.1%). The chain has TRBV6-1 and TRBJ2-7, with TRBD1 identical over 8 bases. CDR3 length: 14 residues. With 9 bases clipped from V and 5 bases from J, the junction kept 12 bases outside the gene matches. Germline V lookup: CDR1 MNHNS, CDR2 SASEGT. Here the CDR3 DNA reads TGTGCCAGTAATACCCTCGGACAGGGCAACGAGCAGTACTTC. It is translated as CASNTLGQGNEQYF.

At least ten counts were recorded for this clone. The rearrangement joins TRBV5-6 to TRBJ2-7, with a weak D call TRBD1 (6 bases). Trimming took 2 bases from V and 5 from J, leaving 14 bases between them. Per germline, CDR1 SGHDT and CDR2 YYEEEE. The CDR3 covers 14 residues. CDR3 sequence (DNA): TGTGCCAGCAGCTTCCCGACAGGTTCTAACGAGCAGTACTTC. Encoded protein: CASSFPTGSNEQYF.

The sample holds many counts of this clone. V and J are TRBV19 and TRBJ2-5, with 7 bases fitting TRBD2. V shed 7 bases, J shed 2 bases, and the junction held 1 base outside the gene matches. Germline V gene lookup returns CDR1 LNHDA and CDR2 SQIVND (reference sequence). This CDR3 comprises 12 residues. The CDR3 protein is CASMGGQETQYF. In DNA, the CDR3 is TGTGCCAGTATGGGGGGGCAAGAGACCCAGTACTTC.

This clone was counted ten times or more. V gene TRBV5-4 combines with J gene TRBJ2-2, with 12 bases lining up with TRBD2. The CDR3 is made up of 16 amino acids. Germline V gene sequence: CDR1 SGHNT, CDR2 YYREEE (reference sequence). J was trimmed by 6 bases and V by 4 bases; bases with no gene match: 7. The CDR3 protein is CASSIRTSGNPGELFF. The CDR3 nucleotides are TGTGCCAGCAGCATCCGGACTAGCGGGAATCCCGGGGAGCTGTTTTTT. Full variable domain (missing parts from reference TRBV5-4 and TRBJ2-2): ETGVTQSPTHLIKTRGQQVTLRCSSQSGHNTVSWYQQALGQGPQFIFQYYREEENGRGNFPPRFSGLQFPNYSSELNVNALELDDSALYLCASSIRTSGNPGELFFGEGSRLTVL.

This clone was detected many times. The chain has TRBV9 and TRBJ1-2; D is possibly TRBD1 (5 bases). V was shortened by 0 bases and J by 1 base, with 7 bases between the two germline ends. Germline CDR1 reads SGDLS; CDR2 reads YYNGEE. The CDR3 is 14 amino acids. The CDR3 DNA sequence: TGTGCCAGCAGCGTAGCACAGGATAACTATGGCTACACCTTC. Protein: CASSVAQDNYGYTF.

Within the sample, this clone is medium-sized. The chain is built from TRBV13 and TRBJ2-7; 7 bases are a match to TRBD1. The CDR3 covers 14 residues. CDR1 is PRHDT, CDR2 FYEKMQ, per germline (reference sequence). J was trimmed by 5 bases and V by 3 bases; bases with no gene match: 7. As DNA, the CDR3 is TGTGCCAGCAGCTTTCAAGACAGGGTCCACGAGCAGTACTTC. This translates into CASSFQDRVHEQYF.

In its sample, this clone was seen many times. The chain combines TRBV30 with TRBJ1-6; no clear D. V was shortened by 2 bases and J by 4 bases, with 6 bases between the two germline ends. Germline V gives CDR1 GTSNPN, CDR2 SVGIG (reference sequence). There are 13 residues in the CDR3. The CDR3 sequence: CAWSLVYNSPLHF. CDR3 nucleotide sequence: TGTGCCTGGAGTCTGGTATATAATTCACCCCTCCACTTT.

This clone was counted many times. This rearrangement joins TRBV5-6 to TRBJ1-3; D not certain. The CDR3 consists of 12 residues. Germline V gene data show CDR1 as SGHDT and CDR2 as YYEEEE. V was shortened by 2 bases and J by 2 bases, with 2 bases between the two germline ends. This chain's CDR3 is CASSLAGNTIYF. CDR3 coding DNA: TGTGCCAGCAGCTTAGCTGGAAACACCATATATTTT.

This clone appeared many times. CDR3 protein: CASSVAPAGENNEQFF. CDR3 DNA: TGTGCCAGCAGCGTAGCGCCAGCGGGGGAGAACAATGAGCAGTTCTTC. The chain uses TRBV9 and TRBJ2-1; 8 positions match TRBD2. V dropped 0 bases and J dropped 5; count of bases not matched to a gene: 7. The CDR3 sequence is 16 residues long. The germline V gene has CDR1 SGDLS and CDR2 YYNGEE.

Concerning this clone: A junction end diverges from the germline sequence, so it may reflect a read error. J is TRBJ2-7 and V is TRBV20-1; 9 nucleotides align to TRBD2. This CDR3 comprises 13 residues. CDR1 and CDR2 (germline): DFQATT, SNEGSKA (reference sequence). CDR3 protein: CSASRTSVSEQYF. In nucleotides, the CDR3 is TGTAGTGCTAGCCGGACTAGCGTGAGCGAGCAGTACTTC.